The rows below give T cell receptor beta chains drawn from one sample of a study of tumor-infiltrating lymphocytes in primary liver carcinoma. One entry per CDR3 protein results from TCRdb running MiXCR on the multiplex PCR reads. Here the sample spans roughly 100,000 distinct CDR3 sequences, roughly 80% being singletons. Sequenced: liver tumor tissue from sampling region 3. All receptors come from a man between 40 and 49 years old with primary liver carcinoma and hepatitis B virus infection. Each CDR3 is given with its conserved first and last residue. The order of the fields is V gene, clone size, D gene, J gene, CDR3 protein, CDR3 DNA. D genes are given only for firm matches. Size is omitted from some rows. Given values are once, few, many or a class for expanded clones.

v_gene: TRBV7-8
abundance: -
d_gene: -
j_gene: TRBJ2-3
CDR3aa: CASSSKGESTQYF
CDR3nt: TGTGCCAGCAGCTCAAAGGGGGAGTCAACGCAGTATTTT

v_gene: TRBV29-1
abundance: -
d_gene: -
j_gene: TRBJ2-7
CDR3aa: CSVELGTFREQYF
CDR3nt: TGTAGCGTTGAATTAGGGACGTTTCGCGAGCAGTACTTC

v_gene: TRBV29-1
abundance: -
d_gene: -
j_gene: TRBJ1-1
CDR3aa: CSAQSQKSTEVFF
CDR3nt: TGCAGCGCTCAGAGTCAGAAGAGCACTGAAGTTTTCTTT

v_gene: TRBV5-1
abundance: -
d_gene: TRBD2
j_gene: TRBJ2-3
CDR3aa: CANSLVESGVTDTQYF
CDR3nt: TGCGCCAACAGCTTGGTGGAAAGCGGGGTCACAGATACGCAGTATTTT

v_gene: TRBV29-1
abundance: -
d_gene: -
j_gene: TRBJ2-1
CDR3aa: CSVLLEEQFF
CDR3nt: TGCAGCGTTCTCTTGGAGGAGCAGTTCTTC

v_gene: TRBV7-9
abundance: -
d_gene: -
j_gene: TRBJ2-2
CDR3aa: CASSLVLQVWSGELFF
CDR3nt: TGTGCCAGCAGCTTAGTTCTTCAGGTTTGGAGCGGGGAGCTGTTTTTT

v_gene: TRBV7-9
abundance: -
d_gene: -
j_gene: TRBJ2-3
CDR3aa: CASSLLAEPGDTQYF
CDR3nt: TGTGCCAGCAGCTTACTAGCCGAGCCTGGGGATACGCAGTATTTT

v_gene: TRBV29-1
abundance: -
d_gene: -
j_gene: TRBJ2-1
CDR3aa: CSFSLTDEHFF
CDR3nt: TGCAGCTTCTCCCTAACGGATGAGCATTTCTTC

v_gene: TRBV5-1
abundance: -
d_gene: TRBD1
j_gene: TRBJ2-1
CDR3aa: CASSLAPGQVYTEQFF
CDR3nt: TGTGCCAGCAGCTTGGCCCCGGGACAGGTATACACTGAGCAGTTCTTC

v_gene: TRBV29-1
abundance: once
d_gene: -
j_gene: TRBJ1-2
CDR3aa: CSVEGLRGYIF
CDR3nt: TGCAGCGTTGAGGGTCTTCGTGGCTACATCTTT

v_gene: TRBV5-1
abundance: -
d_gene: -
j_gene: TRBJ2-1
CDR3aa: CTSSLAWRGSYNEQFF
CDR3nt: TGCACCAGCAGTTTGGCCTGGCGGGGAAGCTACAATGAGCAGTTCTTC

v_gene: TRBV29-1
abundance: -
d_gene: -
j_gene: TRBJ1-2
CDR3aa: CSVVQGCNGYTF
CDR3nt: TGCAGTGTTGTCCAGGGATGTAATGGCTACACCTTC

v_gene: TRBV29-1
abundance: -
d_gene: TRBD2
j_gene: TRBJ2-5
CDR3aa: CSVRTSGTWAETQYF
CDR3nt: TGCAGCGTTAGGACCAGCGGGACTTGGGCAGAGACCCAGTACTTC

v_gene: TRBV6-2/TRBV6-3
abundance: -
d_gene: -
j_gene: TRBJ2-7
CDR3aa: CASSYSDLGRRTYERYF
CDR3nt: TGTGCCAGCAGTTACTCAGATTTGGGACGGAGAACCTACGAACGGTACTTC

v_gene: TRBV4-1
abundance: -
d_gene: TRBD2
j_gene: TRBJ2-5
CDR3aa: CASSSSGGPTSGQESHYF
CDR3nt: TGCGCCAGCAGCTCTTCAGGAGGCCCCACTAGCGGCCAAGAGTCCCATTACTTC

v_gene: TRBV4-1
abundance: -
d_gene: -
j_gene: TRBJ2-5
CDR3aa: CASSPLPERQETQYF
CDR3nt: TGCGCCAGCAGCCCGCTTCCGGAACGGCAAGAAACCCAGTACTTC

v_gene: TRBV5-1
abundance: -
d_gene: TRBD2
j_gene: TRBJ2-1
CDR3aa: CTSSSVGGYNEQFF
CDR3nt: TGCACCAGCAGTTCGGTGGGAGGGTACAATGAGCAGTTCTTC

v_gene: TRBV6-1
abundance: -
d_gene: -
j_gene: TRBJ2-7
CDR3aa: CASSEDPGCSIRGQYF
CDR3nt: TGTGCCAGCAGTGAAGATCCTGGATGTTCTATACGTGGGCAGTACTTC

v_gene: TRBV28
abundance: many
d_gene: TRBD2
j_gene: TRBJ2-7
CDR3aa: CASSRGSGRTYEQYF
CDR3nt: TGTGCCAGCTCCCGGGGTAGCGGGAGGACCTACGAGCAGTACTTC

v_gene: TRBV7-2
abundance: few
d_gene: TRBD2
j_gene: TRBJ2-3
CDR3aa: CASTQGTSGRTDTQYF
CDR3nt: TGTGCCAGCACACAAGGGACTAGCGGGAGAACAGATACGCAGTATTTT

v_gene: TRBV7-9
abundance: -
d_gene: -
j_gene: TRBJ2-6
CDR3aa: CASSVVGQGFSGANVLNF
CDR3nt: TGTGCTAGCAGCGTGGTTGGGCAGGGGTTTTCTGGGGCCAACGTCCTGAATTTC

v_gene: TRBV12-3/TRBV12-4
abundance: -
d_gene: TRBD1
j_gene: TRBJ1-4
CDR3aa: CASSFAGTENLFF
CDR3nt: TGTGCCAGCAGCTTCGCCGGGACAGAAAATCTGTTTTTT

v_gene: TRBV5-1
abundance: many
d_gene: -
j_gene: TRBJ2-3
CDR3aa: CASSLNGRASTDTQYF
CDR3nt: TGCGCCAGCAGCTTGAACGGCCGTGCTAGCACAGATACGCAGTATTTT

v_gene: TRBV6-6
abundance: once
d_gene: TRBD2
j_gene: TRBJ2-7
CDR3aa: CAGSYSGRGSEQYF
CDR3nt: TGTGCCGGCAGTTACTCGGGGAGGGGAAGCGAGCAGTACTTC

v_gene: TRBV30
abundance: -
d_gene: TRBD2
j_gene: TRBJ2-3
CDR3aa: CAWSVVSGRHEDTQYF
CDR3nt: TGTGCCTGGAGTGTAGTAAGCGGGAGGCACGAAGATACGCAGTATTTC

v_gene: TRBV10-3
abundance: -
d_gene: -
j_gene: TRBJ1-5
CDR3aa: CGISDQRGGAGQPHHF
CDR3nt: TGTGGCATCAGTGATCAGAGAGGGGGGGCAGGACAGCCCCATCATTTT

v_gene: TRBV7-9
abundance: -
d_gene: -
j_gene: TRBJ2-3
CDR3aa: CASSLESARGGDTQYF
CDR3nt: TGTGCCAGCAGCTTAGAATCGGCGAGAGGAGGAGATACGCAGTATTTT

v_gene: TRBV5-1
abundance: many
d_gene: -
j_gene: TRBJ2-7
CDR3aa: CASSLGRGLYEQYF
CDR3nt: TGCGCCAGCAGTTTGGGACGGGGACTCTACGAGCAGTACTTC

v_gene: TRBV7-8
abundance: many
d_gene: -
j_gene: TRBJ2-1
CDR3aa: CASSVSFEQFF
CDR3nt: TGTGCCAGCAGTGTTAGCTTTGAGCAGTTCTTC

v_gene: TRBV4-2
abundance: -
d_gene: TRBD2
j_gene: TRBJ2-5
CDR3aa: CARSQDRLLAGGPGETQYF
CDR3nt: TGTGCCAGAAGTCAAGATCGGTTGCTAGCGGGAGGGCCCGGGGAGACCCAGTACTTC

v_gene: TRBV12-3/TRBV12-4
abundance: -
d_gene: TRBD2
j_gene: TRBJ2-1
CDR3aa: CTNSRREGRSYNEQFF
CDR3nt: TGTACCAACAGTCGGAGGGAGGGGCGCTCCTACAATGAGCAGTTCTTC

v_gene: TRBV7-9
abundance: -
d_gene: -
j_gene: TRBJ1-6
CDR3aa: CASSLAPARSSPLHF
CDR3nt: TGTGCCAGCAGCTTGGCACCAGCTCGGTCCTCACCCCTCCACTTT

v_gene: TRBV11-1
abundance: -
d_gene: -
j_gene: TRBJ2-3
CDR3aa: CARRSIGTDTQYF
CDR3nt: TGTGCCAGGAGGTCTATTGGTACAGATACGCAGTATTTT

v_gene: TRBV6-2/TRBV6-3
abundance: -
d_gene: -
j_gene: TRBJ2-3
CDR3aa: CASSPRHMATGLTQYF
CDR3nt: TGTGCCAGCAGCCCTCGACACATGGCTACAGGGCTTACGCAGTATTTT

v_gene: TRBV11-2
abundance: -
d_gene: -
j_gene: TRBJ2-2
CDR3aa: CATVPGRAGENTGELSF
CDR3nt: TGTGCCACCGTCCCGGGGCGGGCTGGGGAAAACACCGGGGAGCTGTCTTTT

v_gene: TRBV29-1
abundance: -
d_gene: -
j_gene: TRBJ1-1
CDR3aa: CSDTEGWGMNTEAFF
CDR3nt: TGCAGCGATACAGAGGGCTGGGGGATGAACACTGAAGCTTTCTTC

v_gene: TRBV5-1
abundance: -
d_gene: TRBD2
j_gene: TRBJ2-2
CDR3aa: CVSSLDTSGRNTGELFF
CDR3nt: TGCGTCAGCAGCTTGGATACTAGCGGGAGAAACACCGGGGAGCTGTTTTTT

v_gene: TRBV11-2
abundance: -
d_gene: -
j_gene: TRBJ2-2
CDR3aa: CASSSSSDANTGELVF
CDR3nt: TGTGCCAGCAGCTCTTCTAGCGACGCGAACACCGGGGAGCTGGTTTTT

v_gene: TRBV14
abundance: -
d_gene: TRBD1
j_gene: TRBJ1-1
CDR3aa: CANRDRGNTEAFF
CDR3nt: TGTGCCAATAGGGACAGGGGAAACACTGAAGCTTTCTTT

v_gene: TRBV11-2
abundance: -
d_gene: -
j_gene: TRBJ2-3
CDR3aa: CASSLEGWRSDTQYF
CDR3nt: TGTGCCAGCAGCTTAGAAGGGTGGAGGTCAGATACGCAGTATTTT

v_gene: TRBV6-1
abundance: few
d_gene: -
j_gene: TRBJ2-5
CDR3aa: CASRVRGSSSRETQYF
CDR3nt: TGTGCCAGCAGAGTTCGGGGGTCTAGCTCCCGAGAGACCCAGTACTTT

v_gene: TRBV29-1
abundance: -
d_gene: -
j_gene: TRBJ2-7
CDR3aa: CSAMTSGTGTSYELYF
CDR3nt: TGCAGCGCCATGACATCTGGGACCGGCACTTCCTACGAGTTGTACTTC

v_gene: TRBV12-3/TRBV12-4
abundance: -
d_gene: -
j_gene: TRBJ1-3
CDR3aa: CASTYNKGRGNTIYF
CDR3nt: TGTGCCAGCACCTACAATAAGGGCCGTGGAAACACCATATATTTT

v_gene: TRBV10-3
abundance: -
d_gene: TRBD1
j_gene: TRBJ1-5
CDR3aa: CATHDPGQGLRSDKQPQHF
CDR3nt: TGTGCCACCCACGACCCGGGACAGGGGCTGAGGTCCGACAAACAACCCCAGCATTTT

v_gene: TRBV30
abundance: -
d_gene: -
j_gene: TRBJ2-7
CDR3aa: CVWSNTGAGDELYF
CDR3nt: TGTGTCTGGAGTAATACCGGGGCAGGGGACGAGCTGTACTTC

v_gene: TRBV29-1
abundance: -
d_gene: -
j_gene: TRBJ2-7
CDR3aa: CSVDRSGKVGSYEQYF
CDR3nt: TGCAGCGTCGACCGGTCGGGGAAAGTAGGAAGCTACGAGCAATACTTC

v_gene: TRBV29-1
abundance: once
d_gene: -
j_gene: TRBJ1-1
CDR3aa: CSVRHSNSEAFF
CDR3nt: TGCAGCGTTAGACATTCAAACAGTGAAGCTTTCTTT